This T cell receptor (beta chain) was captured in a study of blood T cell repertoires in COVID-19 (dated by TCRdb to the early 2020s). Regarding the complete study: Samples covering the acute and convalescent phases of COVID-19 were provided by collaborators in the United States, Italy and Spain. HLA class I and class II types, where available, came from metadata supplied by the sample provider rather than from assay-based typing. The dataset comprised deeply sampled blood TCRbeta repertoires from subjects exposed to, actively infected with, or recovered from COVID-19. Nearly every sample came with metadata listing a de-identified subject ID, COVID-19 status, age in years and sex. Samples were obtained from the ongoing ImmuneRACE study (first 160 participants) and from about 1,300 subjects provided by 6 global collaborators. The prospective study material was composed of cDNA or gDNA derived from T cells, B-cell-depleted T cells, or PBMCs. The repertoires were released in a freely available public database meant as a resource for research on the immune response to SARS-CoV-2.

One collaborating source in Seattle enrolled patients while the patients were actively infected and followed the patients over time throughout the course of disease. Whole blood was collected in K2EDTA tubes by collaborating institutions according to the institutions' own protocols. For TCRbeta analysis, collaborators shipped samples in one of three forms: frozen whole blood, isolated PBMCs, or DNA extracted from either of those sample types. The immunoSEQ Assay, a bias-controlled multiplex PCR, was used to amplify TCRbeta CDR3 regions from genomic DNA. On the authors' methods: Nucleated cell counts per sample were estimated from amplification of reference gene primers within the assay. Sequence reads were collapsed and filtered to measure the absolute abundance of every unique TCRbeta CDR3 rearrangement. Productive Simpson clonality was computed per sample as the square root of Simpson's diversity index over productive rearrangements. The table comes from immuneACCESS by way of TCRdb, which keeps in-frame sequences with V and J called. Part of the clones is missing from these tables; in studies checked, under half for an unresolved V gene and the rest for unknown reasons. V, J and clone size derive from that table, while D and trimming were established from the DNA sequence. Counted in this sample were around 200,000 clones; around 80% of them appeared once. The ten most abundant clones make up roughly 1.2% of the sample.

V loses 7 bases, J loses 5 bases, and the germline ends lie 17 bases apart. The CDR3 starts with the cysteine, ends with the phenylalanine, and has 13 residues. CDR3 DNA only is kept here, 39 bases in frame from base 1. CDR1 is given as SQVTM and CDR2 as ANQGSEA, both from the germline V gene. Regarding this clone: The antigen it binds to is not known. No per-base quality is available; no much larger clone lies one base away.

The paper's findings and limits, for the study overall: The amount of clinical and demographic metadata varied by source and participant and was provided uncurated.

The rearranged chain carries TRBV29-1 and TRBJ2-5; D gene: possibly TRBD1, on 6 matching bases. The sequence came from a woman in her 30s with COVID-19, enrolled during active disease. Specimen: peripheral blood. The DNA reads TGCAGCGCATCCGGGACAACGTTGGAGACCCAGTACTTC. Translated, it reads CSASGTTLETQYF.